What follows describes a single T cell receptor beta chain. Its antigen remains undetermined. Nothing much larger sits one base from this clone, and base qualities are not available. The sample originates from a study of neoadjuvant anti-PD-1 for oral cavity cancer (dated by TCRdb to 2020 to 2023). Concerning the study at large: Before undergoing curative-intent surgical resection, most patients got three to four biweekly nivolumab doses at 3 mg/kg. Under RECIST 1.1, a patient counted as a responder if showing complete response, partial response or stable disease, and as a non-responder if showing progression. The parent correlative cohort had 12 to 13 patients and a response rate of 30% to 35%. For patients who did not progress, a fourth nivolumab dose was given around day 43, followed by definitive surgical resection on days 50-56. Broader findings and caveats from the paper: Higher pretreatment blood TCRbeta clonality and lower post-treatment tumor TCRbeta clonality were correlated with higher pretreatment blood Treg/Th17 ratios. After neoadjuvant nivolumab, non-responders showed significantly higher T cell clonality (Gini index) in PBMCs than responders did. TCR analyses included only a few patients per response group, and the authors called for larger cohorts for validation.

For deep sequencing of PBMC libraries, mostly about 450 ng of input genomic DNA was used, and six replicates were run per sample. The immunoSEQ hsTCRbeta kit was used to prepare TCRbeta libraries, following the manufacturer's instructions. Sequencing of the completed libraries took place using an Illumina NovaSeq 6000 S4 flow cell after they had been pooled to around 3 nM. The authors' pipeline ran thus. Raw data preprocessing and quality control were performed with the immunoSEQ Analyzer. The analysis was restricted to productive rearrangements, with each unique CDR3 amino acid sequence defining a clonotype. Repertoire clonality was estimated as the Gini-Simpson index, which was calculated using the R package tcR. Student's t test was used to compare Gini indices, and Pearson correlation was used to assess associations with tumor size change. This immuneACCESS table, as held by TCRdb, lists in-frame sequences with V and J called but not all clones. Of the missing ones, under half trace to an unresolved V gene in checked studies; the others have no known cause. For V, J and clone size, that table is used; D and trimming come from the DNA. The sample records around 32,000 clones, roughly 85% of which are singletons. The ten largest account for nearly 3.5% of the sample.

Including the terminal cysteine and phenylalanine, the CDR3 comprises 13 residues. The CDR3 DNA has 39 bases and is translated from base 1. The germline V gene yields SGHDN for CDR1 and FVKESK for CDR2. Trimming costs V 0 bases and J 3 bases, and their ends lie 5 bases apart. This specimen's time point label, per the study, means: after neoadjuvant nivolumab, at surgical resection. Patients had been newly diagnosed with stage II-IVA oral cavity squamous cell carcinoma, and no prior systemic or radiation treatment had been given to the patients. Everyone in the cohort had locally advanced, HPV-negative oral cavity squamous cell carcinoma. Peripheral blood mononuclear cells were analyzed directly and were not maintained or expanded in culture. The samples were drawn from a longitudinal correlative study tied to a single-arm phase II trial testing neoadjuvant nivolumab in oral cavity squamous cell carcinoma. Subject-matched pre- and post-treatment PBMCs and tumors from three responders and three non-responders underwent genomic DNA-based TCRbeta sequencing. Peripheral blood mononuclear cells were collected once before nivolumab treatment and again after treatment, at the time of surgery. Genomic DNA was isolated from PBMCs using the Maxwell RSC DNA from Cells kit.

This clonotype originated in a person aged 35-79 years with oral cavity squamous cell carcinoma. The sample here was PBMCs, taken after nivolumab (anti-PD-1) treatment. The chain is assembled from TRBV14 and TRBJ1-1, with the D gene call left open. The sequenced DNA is TGTGCCAGCAGCCAAGATCAGCACACTGAAGCTTTCTTT. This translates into CASSQDQHTEAFF.